These 14 T cell receptor beta chains came from one sample sequenced in a study of cytomegalovirus exposure and HLA in healthy donors (TCRdb year 2017). The library was produced with the immunoSEQ multiplex PCR assay. A mixture of 60 forward primers for TCR Vbeta segments and 13 reverse primers for TCR Jbeta segments was used in the multiplex PCR. Held by TCRdb, this immuneACCESS table contains in-frame sequences only and omits some clones. Under half of the omission traces to an unresolved V gene where checked; the cause of the rest is unknown. The sample records roughly 90,000 clones, about four fifths of which are singletons. The ten largest make up roughly 3.4% of the sample. Sequencing was performed on PBMCs. These receptors came from a young man in good health and CMV-seropositive.

This sequence joins TRBV2 and TRBJ2-5; TRBD2 agrees at 14 bases. V was pared by 11 bases and J by 5 bases, with 7 bases of the junction left unmatched. The germline V gene has CDR1 SNHLY and CDR2 FYNNEI. CDR3 size: 14 residues. CDR3 in amino acids: CAGGLAGGFETQYF. CDR3 DNA: TGTGCCGGAGGACTAGCGGGAGGTTTTGAGACCCAGTACTTC. The full variable domain, with the rest looked up from reference TRBV2 and TRBJ2-5, is EPEVTQTPSHQVTQMGQEVILRCVPISNHLYFYWYRQILGQKVEFLVSFYNNEISEKSEIFDDQFSVERPDGSNFTLKIRSTKLEDSAMYFCAGGLAGGFETQYFGPGTRLLVL.

By share, this clone counts as medium-sized (0.01 to 0.1%). The chain couples TRBV20-1 to TRBJ2-7; possible D gene TRBD2, 5 bases. The CDR3 consists of 11 residues. CDR1 and CDR2 from the germline V gene are DFQATT and SNEGSKA (reference sequence). The CDR3 is CRVGEGYEQYF. In DNA, the CDR3 is TGCAGGGTCGGAGAGGGCTACGAGCAGTACTTC.

The chain has TRBV19 and TRBJ2-2, with 7 bases identical to TRBD1. CDR1 is LNHDA, CDR2 SQIVND, per germline (reference sequence). V lost 7 bases to trimming and J lost 0 bases; unmatched junction nucleotides: 2. This CDR3 is 14 amino acids long. The CDR3 DNA reads TGTGCCAGTACCGGGACAGCGAACACCGGGGAGCTGTTTTTT. Residues: CASTGTANTGELFF. Combining the CDR3 with reference TRBV19 and TRBJ2-2 gives the whole variable domain DGGITQSPKYLFRKEGQNVTLSCEQNLNHDAMYWYRQDPGQGLRLIYYSQIVNDFQKGDIAEGYSVSREKKESFPLTVTSAQKNPTAFYLCASTGTANTGELFFGEGSRLTVL.

This chain uses TRBV11-3 with TRBJ2-5; 7 bases align to TRBD1. The junction had 9 bases not matched to a gene; V was cut back by 5 bases and J by 6 bases. This CDR3 spans 14 amino acids. Per germline, CDR1 SGHNT and CDR2 YENEEA. The CDR3 spells CASSPGDSAKTQYF. The CDR3 DNA reads TGTGCCAGCAGCCCAGGGGACAGTGCGAAGACCCAGTACTTC.

The genes are TRBV7-6 and TRBJ2-7, with TRBD2 matching over 8 bases. CDR3 length equals 15 residues. The V gene end was trimmed by 5 bases and the J gene end by 0 bases; junction bases not matched to a gene: 6. Germline lookup yields CDR1 SGHVS and CDR2 FNYEAQ. The CDR3 DNA follows: TGTGCCAGCAGCCGGTCCGGGACTAGCTCCTACGAGCAGTACTTC. Its protein product is CASSRSGTSSYEQYF.

V and J are TRBV10-1 and TRBJ1-1; D not certain. The CDR3 is 15 amino acids. Trimming took 0 bases from V and 3 from J, leaving 11 bases between them. Germline loops: CDR1 WNHNN, CDR2 SYGVQD (reference sequence). The CDR3 DNA reads TGCGCCAGCAGTGAGTCGAGAGGTCTCCACACTGAAGCTTTCTTT. Residues: CASSESRGLHTEAFF.

This chain connects TRBV19 to TRBJ2-1; 13 bases map to TRBD2. Germline lookup yields CDR1 LNHDA and CDR2 SQIVND (reference sequence). V dropped 5 bases and J dropped 9; count of bases not matched to a gene: 4. The CDR3 is made up of 14 amino acids. CDR3 residues: CASSRTSGGGEQFF. As DNA, the CDR3 is TGTGCCAGTAGTCGCACTAGCGGGGGGGGTGAGCAGTTCTTC.

The chain links TRBV7-8 to TRBJ2-5, with 16 bases matching TRBD2. Trimming at V came to 4 bases and at J to 5 bases, leaving 4 bases not matched to a gene. Germline V gives CDR1 SGHVS, CDR2 FQNEAQ. This CDR3 spans 16 amino acids. DNA for the CDR3: TGTGCCAGCAGCTCGGGACTAGCGGGAGGGAAGGAGACCCAGTACTTC. Residues: CASSSGLAGGKETQYF.

This clone was recorded a few times. The V and J genes are TRBV10-3 and TRBJ2-5, with 9 nucleotides matching TRBD2. After removal of 4 bases from V and 3 bases from J, the junction contained 6 bases not matched to a gene. This CDR3 spans 15 amino acids. Germline V lookup: CDR1 ENHRY, CDR2 SYGVKD. The CDR3 loop is CAISVAGGPKETQYF. CDR3 sequence (DNA): TGTGCCATCAGTGTTGCGGGAGGGCCTAAAGAGACCCAGTACTTC.

The rearrangement links TRBV27 to TRBJ2-5; D possibly corresponds to TRBD2 (6 bases). The end of the DNA fits TRBJ2-7 better, so the J call may be wrong. The CDR3 sequence is 15 residues long. Germline CDR1 reads MNHEY; CDR2 reads SMNVEV (reference sequence). The CDR3 here is CASSLSVGGGYEQYF. CDR3 bases: TGTGCCAGCAGTTTATCGGTCGGGGGTGGGTACGAGCAGTACTTC.

Written as DNA, the CDR3 is TGCGCCAGCAGCCCTCTAGCGGGAATCCGAGATACGCAGTATTTT. It encodes CASSPLAGIRDTQYF. The rearrangement joins TRBV5-1 to TRBJ2-3; 9 positions match TRBD2. From germline, CDR1 is SGHRS and CDR2 YFSETQ. This CDR3 has 15 amino acids. V shed 4 bases, J shed 5 bases, and the junction held 8 bases outside the gene matches.

The rearrangement uses TRBV6-6 and TRBJ1-6; D unclear. V was pared by 6 bases and J by 9 bases, with 15 bases between. From germline, CDR1 is MNHNY and CDR2 SVGAGI (reference sequence). CDR3 length: 14 amino acids. CDR3 DNA: TGTGCCAGCAGCTCCGGGGTAGGAGTTTCACCCCTCCACTTT. This sequence encodes CASSSGVGVSPLHF.

V gene TRBV11-3 combines with J gene TRBJ2-2; TRBD1 aligns across 7 bases. This CDR3 region has 14 residues. Germline trimming cut 6 bases from V and 2 bases from J; bases unmatched to any gene: 3. The germline gives CDR1 SGHNT, CDR2 YENEEA. CDR3 bases: TGTGCCAGCAGACGGGACAGTAACACCGGGGAGCTGTTTTTT. This codes for CASRRDSNTGELFF. Filled out from reference TRBV11-3 and TRBJ2-2, the complete variable domain reads EAGVVQSPRYKIIEKKQPVAFWCNPISGHNTLYWYLQNLGQGPELLIRYENEEAVDDSQLPKDRFSAERLKGVDSTLKIQPAELGDSAVYLCASRRDSNTGELFFGEGSRLTVL.

Only a few counts were recorded for this clone. The chain uses TRBV27 and TRBJ2-7; a weak D match, TRBD1 (6 bases). The germline V gene encodes CDR1 MNHEY and CDR2 SMNVEV (reference sequence). With 5 bases removed from V and 3 bases from J, the gap between germline ends came to 14 bases. The CDR3 runs 14 residues. The CDR3 coding sequence is TGTGCCAGCAGTCCGTCAGGGGCTGGCTACGAGCAGTACTTC. It codes for CASSPSGAGYEQYF.